The 21 T cell receptor beta chains in this list originate from one sample, sequenced in a study of regulatory T cells in long-lasting Graves disease. HTBI primers from iRepertoire and Arm-PCR of CDR3 regions yielded the TCR beta libraries. TCRdb used MiXCR to reprocess the multiplex PCR reads, holding one entry per CDR3 protein. The table has hundreds of thousands of distinct CDR3 sequences, approximately 16% seen once; the top ten hold about 7.6%. Stated time point: newly diagnosed GD, antithyroid drugs for less than 3 months. Extracted PBMC RNA gave rise to the TCR library. The sample was also reused in another study, on T cells in Graves' hyperthyroidism and ophthalmopathy.

Here the sequenced sample was peripheral blood mononuclear cells (PBMCs), taken at new diagnosis, from a patient treated with antithyroid drugs. The source is a woman aged 40 to 49 with Graves disease.

This clonotype occurred many times. V usage is TRBV29-1 and J usage is TRBJ2-1; 10 bases match TRBD2. CDR1 is SQVTM and CDR2 is ANQGSEA in the germline V gene. The CDR3 totals 14 residues. V lost 4 bases, J lost 8 bases, and 8 bases stayed unmatched. Here the CDR3 reads CSVGKAGGPHEQFF. The CDR3 nucleotides are TGCAGCGTTGGAAAAGCGGGAGGGCCCCATGAGCAGTTCTTC.

With regard to this clonotype: A much more abundant neighbour one base away suggests this may be a read error. The V and J genes are TRBV6-1 and TRBJ1-4, with unresolved D. V dropped 4 bases and J dropped 7 bases, with 10 bases sitting between them. This CDR3 is 13 amino acids long. From germline, CDR1 is MNHNS and CDR2 SASEGT. The CDR3 here is CASSARISEKLFF. CDR3 in DNA: TGTGCCAGCAGTGCGAGAATTAGTGAAAAACTGTTTTTT.

J is TRBJ2-7 and V is TRBV4-2; 7 positions match TRBD2. Unmatched junction bases numbered 10, after V lost 0 bases and J lost 2 bases. The CDR3 is made up of 17 amino acids. Germline lookup yields CDR1 LGHNA and CDR2 YNFKEQ. CDR3 sequence (DNA): TGTGCCAGCAGCCAAGAGAGTACGGGGAGGGGAGCCTACGAGCAGTACTTC. It specifies CASSQESTGRGAYEQYF.

This clonotype came up many times. At one boundary the junction diverges from the germline segment, which might be a read error. The chain has TRBV7-8 and TRBJ2-5; D is perhaps TRBD1 or TRBD2 (6 bases each). The CDR3 length is 11 residues. The germline V gene encodes CDR1 SGHVS and CDR2 FQNEAQ. The CDR3 sequence is CASSQGTEGRF. The CDR3 bases are TGTGCCAGCAGCCAGGGGACGGAGGGACGCTTC.

This clonotype occurred many times. The rearrangement joins TRBV20-1 to TRBJ2-3; TRBD2 matches at 7 bases. The germline V gene encodes CDR1 DFQATT and CDR2 SNEGSKA (reference sequence). The CDR3 covers 13 residues. The V gene end was trimmed by 4 bases and the J gene end by 4 bases; junction bases not matched to a gene: 5. CDR3 sequence: CSAIHGGADTQYF. CDR3 sequence (DNA): TGCAGTGCTATACATGGGGGGGCAGATACGCAGTATTTT.

This clonotype was seen many times. This chain joins TRBV2 and TRBJ2-3, with D possibly being TRBD1 (5 bases). Germline assignment: CDR1 SNHLY and CDR2 FYNNEI. The CDR3 consists of 15 residues. V lost 4 bases and J 2 bases, leaving 13 bases between the germline ends. The CDR3: CASSGRVRTTDTQYF. The CDR3 nucleotides read TGTGCCAGCAGTGGCAGGGTGCGCACCACAGATACGCAGTATTTT.

This clonotype showed up many times. J is TRBJ2-3 and V is TRBV9; D may be TRBD1 or TRBD2 (6 bases each). CDR1 and CDR2 from the germline V gene are SGDLS and YYNGEE. This CDR3 is built from 16 residues. The V gene lost 4 bases and the J gene lost 0 bases, with 15 bases spanning the gap. CDR3 DNA sequence: TGTGCCAGCAGCCGGGGGTCAGGGGCAAGCACAGATACGCAGTATTTT. Translation: CASSRGSGASTDTQYF.

This clonotype was picked up many times. The rearrangement uses TRBV19 and TRBJ1-6; maybe TRBD1 (5 bases). The CDR3 sequence is 14 residues long. V gave up 7 bases and J gave up 6 bases, with 13 bases separating them. Germline CDR1 and CDR2: LNHDA and SQIVND (reference sequence). The CDR3 DNA sequence: TGTGCCAGTACCTTCAGGGACCCTAATTCACCCCTCCACTTT. It codes for CASTFRDPNSPLHF.

This clonotype was detected a few times. The chain has TRBV27 and TRBJ2-2, with 14 bases fitting TRBD2. The CDR3 extends over 16 amino acids. Trimming at V came to 4 bases and at J to 7 bases, leaving 5 bases not matched to a gene. Germline CDR1 and CDR2: MNHEY and SMNVEV (reference sequence). The CDR3 bases are TGTGCCAGCAGTTCCGGGACTAGCGGGAGTGACGGGGAGCTGTTTTTT. Encoded protein: CASSSGTSGSDGELFF.

The V gene is TRBV19, the J gene TRBJ1-4; no reliable D call. The CDR3 is 15 amino acids. V was trimmed by 5 bases and J by 0 bases, leaving 10 bases between them. Germline V gene sequence: CDR1 LNHDA, CDR2 SQIVND (reference sequence). The DNA of the CDR3 is TGTGCCAGTAGTGGATCAGGTTCAACTAATGAAAAACTGTTTTTT. Protein: CASSGSGSTNEKLFF.

This sequence joins TRBV6-2 or TRBV6-3 and TRBJ2-4; maybe TRBD2 (5 bases). The length of the CDR3 is 15 residues. Trimming cost V 0 bases and J 8 bases, with 14 bases left between them. Germline V gene lookup returns CDR1 MNHEY and CDR2 SVGEGT. CDR3 amino acids: CASSYSERRGDIQYF. The CDR3 DNA follows: TGTGCCAGCAGTTACTCCGAGCGCCGGGGAGACATTCAGTACTTC.

This clonotype was observed a few times. This chain uses TRBV25-1 with TRBJ2-7; 7 nucleotides line up with TRBD2. CDR3 length: 15 amino acids. The junction had 6 bases not matched to a gene; V was cut back by 4 bases and J by 0 bases. The germline V gene has CDR1 MGHDK and CDR2 SYGVNS. Written as DNA, the CDR3 is TGTGCCAGCAGTGGTAGCGGGCATGGCTCCTACGAGCAGTACTTC. Its protein is CASSGSGHGSYEQYF.

At least ten counts were recorded for this clonotype. The rearrangement uses TRBV10-2 and TRBJ2-7, with D maybe TRBD2 (6 bases). There are 12 residues in the CDR3. Trimming stripped 7 bases from V and 7 bases from J, with 14 bases between. Germline CDR1 is WSHSY and CDR2 is SAAADI. CDR3 in amino acids: CASKDGGWEQYF. Written as DNA, the CDR3 is TGCGCCAGCAAGGACGGGGGTTGGGAGCAGTACTTC.

This clonotype was counted at least ten times. The chain links TRBV3-1 to TRBJ2-7; D remains ambiguous. CDR1 is LGHDT and CDR2 is YNNKEL in the germline V gene (reference sequence). The CDR3 length is 11 residues. Trimming removed 1 base at V and 5 bases at J, with 3 bases between. In nucleotides, the CDR3 is TGTGCCAGCAGCCAAGTACACGAGCAGTACTTC. It yields the protein CASSQVHEQYF.

This clonotype was picked up a small number of times. This chain uses TRBV29-1 with TRBJ2-1; 10 positions agree with TRBD2. Trimming took 4 bases from V and 8 from J; bases not matched to a gene: 5. Per germline, CDR1 SQVTM and CDR2 ANQGSEA. This CDR3 is 13 amino acids long. The CDR3 is CSVAPSGSYEQFF. CDR3 bases: TGCAGCGTTGCCCCTAGCGGGAGTTATGAGCAGTTCTTC.

This clonotype was found many times. The V gene is TRBV12-3 or TRBV12-4, the J gene TRBJ1-1; D gene uncertain. The V and J ends lost 7 bases and 1 base respectively, with 19 bases between them. The CDR3 runs 16 residues. The CDR3: CASTAGRTRGNTEAFF. The CDR3 DNA follows: TGTGCCAGCACCGCCGGACGGACCCGGGGGAACACTGAAGCTTTCTTT.

The chain joins TRBV27 to TRBJ2-7; 8 positions agree with TRBD2. The CDR3 spans 16 residues. With 6 bases clipped from V and 5 bases from J, the junction kept 15 bases outside the gene matches. Germline V gives CDR1 MNHEY, CDR2 SMNVEV (reference sequence). In DNA form, the CDR3 reads TGTGCCAGCAGCCTGTTGGGGCGGGAGGTTCCCCACGAGCAGTACTTC. It specifies CASSLLGREVPHEQYF.

CDR3 region: CAISAIKQQGLSGNTIYF. The DNA for the CDR3 is TGTGCCATCAGTGCAATCAAGCAACAGGGGTTATCTGGAAACACCATATATTTT. The chain joins TRBV10-3 to TRBJ1-3, with TRBD1 matching 7 bases. The CDR3 runs 18 residues. V dropped 4 bases and J dropped 1; count of bases not matched to a gene: 13. CDR1 and CDR2 from the germline V gene are ENHRY and SYGVKD.

This clonotype was observed at least ten times. The gene calls are TRBV7-9 and TRBJ1-5; 9 bases fit TRBD1. The CDR3 consists of 14 residues. Germline-derived CDR1 and CDR2 are SEHNR and FQNEAQ (reference sequence). V was clipped by 5 bases and J by 6 bases; unmatched bases: 5. CDR3 bases: TGTGCCAGCAGCGAGGACAGGGGCGGTCAGCCCCAGCATTTT. The encoded protein is CASSEDRGGQPQHF.

This clonotype was detected many times. The chain links TRBV6-1 to TRBJ2-7, with TRBD1 matching over 9 bases. CDR1 and CDR2 (germline): MNHNS, SASEGT. The CDR3 totals 15 residues. V was clipped by 2 bases and J by 2 bases; unmatched bases: 4. CDR3 sequence (DNA): TGTGCCAGCAGTGAACTAGGGACAGGGACCTACGAGCAGTACTTC. It yields the protein CASSELGTGTYEQYF.

Many counts were recorded for this clonotype. V gene TRBV10-3 combines with J gene TRBJ2-3, with D maybe TRBD2 (5 bases). The CDR3 runs to 14 residues. Trimming shortened V by 7 bases and J by 0 bases, and 11 bases separated the two germline ends. Germline values: CDR1 ENHRY, CDR2 SYGVKD. Written as DNA, the CDR3 is TGTGCCATCAAACTAGAGGATAGCACAGATACGCAGTATTTT. Translating it yields CAIKLEDSTDTQYF.